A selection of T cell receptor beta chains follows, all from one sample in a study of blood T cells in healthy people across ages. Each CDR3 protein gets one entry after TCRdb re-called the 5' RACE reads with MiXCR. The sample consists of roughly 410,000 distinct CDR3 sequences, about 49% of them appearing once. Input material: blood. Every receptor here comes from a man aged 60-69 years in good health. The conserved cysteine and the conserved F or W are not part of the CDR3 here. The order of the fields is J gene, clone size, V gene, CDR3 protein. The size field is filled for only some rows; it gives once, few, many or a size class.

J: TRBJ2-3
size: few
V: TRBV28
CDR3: ASTGMWSTDTQY

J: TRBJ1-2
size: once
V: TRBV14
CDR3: ASSQELQGYGYT

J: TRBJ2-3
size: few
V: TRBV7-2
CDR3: ASSPGQGSGGGTQY

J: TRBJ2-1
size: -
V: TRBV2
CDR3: ASSEAAGEWGLYNEQF

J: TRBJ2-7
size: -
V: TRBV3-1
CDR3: ASRSGTAIYEQY

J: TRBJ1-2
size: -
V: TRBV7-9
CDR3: ASSPDGGINYGYT

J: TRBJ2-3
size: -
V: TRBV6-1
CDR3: ASSEAGTMNTDTQY

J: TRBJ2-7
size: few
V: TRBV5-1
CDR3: ASSLGTGRYYEQY

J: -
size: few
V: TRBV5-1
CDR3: ASSPRDRAWETQY

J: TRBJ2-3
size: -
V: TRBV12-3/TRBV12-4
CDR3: ASSPVAGGRTDTQY

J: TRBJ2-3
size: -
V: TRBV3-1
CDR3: ASSRDSAGDTQY

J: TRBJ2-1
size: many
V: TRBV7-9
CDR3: ASSRTSGLNEQF

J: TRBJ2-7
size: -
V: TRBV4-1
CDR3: ASSQGLGSSNEQY

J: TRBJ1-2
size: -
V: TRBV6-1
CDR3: ASTPSRAVWDGYT

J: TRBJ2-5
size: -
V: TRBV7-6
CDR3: ASSPSADGLAGRETQY

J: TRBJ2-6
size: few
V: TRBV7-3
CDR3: ASSLYASGFSGANVLT

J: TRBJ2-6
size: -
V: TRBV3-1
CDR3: ASSPASSPGANVLT

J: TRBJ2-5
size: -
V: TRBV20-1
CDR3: SVTGQETQY

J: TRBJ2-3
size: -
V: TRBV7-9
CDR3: ASGGKRDSPLSLTDTQY

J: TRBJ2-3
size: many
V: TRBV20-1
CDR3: SASGSTDTQY

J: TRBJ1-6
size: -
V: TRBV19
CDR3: ASSRDTYNSPLH

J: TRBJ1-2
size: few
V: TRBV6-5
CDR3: ASLDRSYGYT

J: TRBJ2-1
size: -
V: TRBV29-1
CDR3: SVGPRLAGNEQF

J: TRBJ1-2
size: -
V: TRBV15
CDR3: ATSREGSHYGYT

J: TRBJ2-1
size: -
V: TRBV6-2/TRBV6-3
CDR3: ASSYPLAGVSNEQF

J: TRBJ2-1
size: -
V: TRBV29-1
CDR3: SATGESYNEQF

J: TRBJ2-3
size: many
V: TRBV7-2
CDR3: ASSPLPLGQPTDTQY

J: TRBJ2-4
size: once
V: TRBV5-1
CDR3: ASSRTSGKENIQY

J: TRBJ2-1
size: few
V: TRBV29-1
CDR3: SAQGAGGGSYNEQF

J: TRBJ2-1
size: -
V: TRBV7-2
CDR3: ASSLDGGRSEQF

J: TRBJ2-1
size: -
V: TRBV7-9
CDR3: ASSSLAGSSSYNEQF

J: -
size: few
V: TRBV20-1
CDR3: SAHFNMGETQY

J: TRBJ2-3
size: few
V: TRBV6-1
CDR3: ATAQGLGTDTQY

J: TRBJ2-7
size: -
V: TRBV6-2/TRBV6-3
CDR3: ASSYYGQAYEQY

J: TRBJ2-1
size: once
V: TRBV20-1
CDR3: SAADIYNEQF

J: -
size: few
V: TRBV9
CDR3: ASSVASLSDEQY

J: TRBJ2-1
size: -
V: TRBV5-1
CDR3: ASSLGGGLSYNEQF

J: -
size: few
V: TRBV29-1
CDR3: SAGTTGQISYNEQY

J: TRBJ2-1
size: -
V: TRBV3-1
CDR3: ASSPSAGSSYNEQF

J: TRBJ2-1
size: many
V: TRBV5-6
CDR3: ASSLTSGVPRGEQF

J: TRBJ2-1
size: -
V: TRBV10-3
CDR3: AIRGDQGGDERF

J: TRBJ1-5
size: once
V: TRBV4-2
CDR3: ASSQDEEGFQPQH

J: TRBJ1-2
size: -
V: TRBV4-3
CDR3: ASSPTRGTGNFYGYT

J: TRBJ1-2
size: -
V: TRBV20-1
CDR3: SATKGLTGTGSSYGYT

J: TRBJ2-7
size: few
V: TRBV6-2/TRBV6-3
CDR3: ASSFPGGTYEQY